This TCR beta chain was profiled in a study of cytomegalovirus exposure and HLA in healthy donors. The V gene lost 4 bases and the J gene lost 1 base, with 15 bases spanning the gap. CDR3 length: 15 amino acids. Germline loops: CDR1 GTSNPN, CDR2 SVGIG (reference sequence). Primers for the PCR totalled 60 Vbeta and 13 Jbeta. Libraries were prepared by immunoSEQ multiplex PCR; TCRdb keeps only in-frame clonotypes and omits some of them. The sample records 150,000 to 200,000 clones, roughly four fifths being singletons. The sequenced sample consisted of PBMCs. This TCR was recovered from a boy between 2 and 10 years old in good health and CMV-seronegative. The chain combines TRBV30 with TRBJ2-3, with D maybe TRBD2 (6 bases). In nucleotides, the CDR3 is TGTGCCTGGAACTGGCCGGGCGGGGGCACAGATACGCAGTATTTT. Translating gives CAWNWPGGGTDTQYF.